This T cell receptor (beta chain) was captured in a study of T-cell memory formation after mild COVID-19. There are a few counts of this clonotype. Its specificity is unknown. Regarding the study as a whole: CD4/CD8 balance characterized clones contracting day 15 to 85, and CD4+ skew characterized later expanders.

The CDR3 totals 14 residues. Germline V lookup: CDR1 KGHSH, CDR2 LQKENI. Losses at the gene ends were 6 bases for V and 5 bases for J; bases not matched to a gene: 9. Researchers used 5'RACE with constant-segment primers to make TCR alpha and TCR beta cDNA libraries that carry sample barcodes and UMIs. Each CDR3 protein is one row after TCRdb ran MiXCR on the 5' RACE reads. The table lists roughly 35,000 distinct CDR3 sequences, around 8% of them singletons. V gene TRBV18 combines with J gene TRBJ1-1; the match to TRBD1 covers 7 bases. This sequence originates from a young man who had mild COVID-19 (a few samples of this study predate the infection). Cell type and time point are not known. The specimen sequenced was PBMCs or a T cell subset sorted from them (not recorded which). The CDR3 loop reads CASSPGTARTEAFF. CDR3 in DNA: TGTGCCAGCTCGCCCGGGACAGCCAGGACTGAAGCTTTCTTT. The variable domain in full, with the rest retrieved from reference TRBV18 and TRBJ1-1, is NAGVMQNPRHLVRRRGQEARLRCSPMKGHSHVYWYRQLPEEGLKFMVYLQKENIIDESGMPKERFSAEFPKEGPSILRIQQVVRGDSAAYFCASSPGTARTEAFFGQGTRLTVV.